These T cell receptor beta chains were read from a single sample in a study of blood T cell repertoires in COVID-19. Repertoires were generated with immunoSEQ multiplex PCR, while TCRdb's copy carries only in-frame clones and drops some. The data show 180,000 or so clones, roughly 79% seen once. Sequencing was carried out using peripheral blood. These receptors all come from a woman in her forties with COVID-19, enrolled during active disease. The CDR3 runs from the conserved cysteine through the conserved F or W. Fields, in order: J gene, D gene, clone size, CDR3 length, V gene, CDR3 DNA, CDR3 protein. A D gene is named only where the DNA matches it firmly. Some rows mark clone size as missing; the rest say once, few, many or name a class of expanded clone.

>TRBJ2-3|TRBD2|.|18|TRBV28
TGTGCCAGCAGTTTTCCACTAGCGGGGAGTCAAAGCACAGATACGCAGTATTTT
CASSFPLAGSQSTDTQYF
>TRBJ2-1|TRBD2|.|14|TRBV3-1/TRBV3-2
TGTGCCAGCAGCCAAGAGGGGGGGAACAATGAGCAGTTCTTC
CASSQEGGNNEQFF
>TRBJ1-5|.|once|15|TRBV10-3
TGTGCCATCAGTGAAGAACACGCGGGGCGTCAGCCCCAGCATTTT
CAISEEHAGRQPQHF
>TRBJ2-1|.|.|18|TRBV5-1
TGCGCCAGCAGTTTTTGGGGGGGCCTAGCGTCTGTAACCTATGAGCAGTTCTTC
CASSFWGGLASVTYEQFF
>TRBJ2-3|.|.|11|TRBV4-2
TGTGCCAGCAGCCAACGGGATACGCAGTATTTT
CASSQRDTQYF
>TRBJ2-1|TRBD2|few|13|TRBV11-3
TGTGCCAGCAGCTTAGGGACTAGTTCTGTGCTGTTCTTC
CASSLGTSSVLFF
>TRBJ2-7|.|.|14|TRBV5-4
TGTGCCAGCAGCTTCTCCAGGGGCGAATACGAGCAGTACTTC
CASSFSRGEYEQYF
>TRBJ1-1|.|.|11|TRBV12-3/TRBV12-4
TGTGCCAGCAGTTCCGAGTCTGAAGCTTTCTTT
CASSSESEAFF
>TRBJ2-5|.|.|13|TRBV11-3
TGTGCCAGCAGCCCCTCCGGGGAGGAGACCCAGTACTTC
CASSPSGEETQYF
>TRBJ2-1|TRBD2|once|15|TRBV2
TGTGCCAGCAGTGATCCGGGACTAGCGGCCAATGAGCAGTTCTTC
CASSDPGLAANEQFF
>TRBJ1-3|.|.|15|TRBV3-1/TRBV3-2
TGTGCCAGCAGCCGGGGAGCCCAAATGGGAAACACCATATATTTT
CASSRGAQMGNTIYF
>TRBJ2-1|.|.|16|TRBV14
TGTGCCAGCAGCCAATTAGCGTCTAGCTCCTACAATGAGCAGTTCTTC
CASSQLASSSYNEQFF
>TRBJ2-1|.|.|14|TRBV18
TGTGCCAGCTCACCACCGGATTTCAGGGGCGAGCAGTTCTTC
CASSPPDFRGEQFF
>TRBJ1-6|TRBD1|.|15|TRBV7-2
TGTGCCAGCAGCCAACGGGACAGGGTTGGTTCACCCCTCCACTTT
CASSQRDRVGSPLHF
>TRBJ1-2|.|.|11|TRBV20-1
TGCAGTGCTATCGAGGGCTATGGCTACACCTTC
CSAIEGYGYTF
>TRBJ1-1|.|.|13|TRBV4-1
TGCGCCAGCAGCCTTCCAGGGCCCACTGAAGCTTTCTTT
CASSLPGPTEAFF